This T cell receptor (beta chain) derives from a study of CD8+ T cells in alopecia areata. Study-wide background: Patients in the treated group were given tofacitinib by mouth, 5 to 10 mg twice a day.

Sequencing relied on a cDNA template that was reverse transcribed from extracted RNA. The method was immunoSEQ multiplex PCR; TCRdb's version includes in-frame clones alone and lacks a portion of them. The repertoire has some 80,000 clones, 66% of them found once; the top ten carry 23%. Treatment defined: oral pan-JAK inhibitor, 5-10 mg twice daily. The material was CD8+ T cells sorted from blood, obtained at week 24, from a patient treated with tofacitinib. This sequence originates from a human donor with alopecia areata.

CDR3 in DNA: TGCGCCAGCAGCCAAGAGGCGGGACTAGCGGGGTTCACCGGGGAGCTGTTTTTT. Protein: CASSQEAGLAGFTGELFF. The V gene is TRBV4-3, the J gene TRBJ2-2; 13 bases fit TRBD2. Germline V gene sequence: CDR1 LGHNA, CDR2 YSLEER. V lost 0 bases to trimming and J lost 4 bases; unmatched junction nucleotides: 5. CDR3 length: 18 amino acids.